These T cell receptor beta chains were read from a single sample in a study of siplizumab effects on memory and regulatory T cells. Method: immunoSEQ multiplex PCR; TCRdb's copy keeps in-frame clones and lacks some. The table records roughly 120,000 clones, 92% of them present only once. Sequenced material: CD4+ T cells sorted from blood. All receptors come from a human donor in good health. Both conserved end residues are part of each CDR3. The order of the fields is V gene, J gene, D gene, clone size, CDR3 protein, CDR3 DNA. The D gene is left open where the match is weak. Some rows mark clone size as missing; the rest say once, few, many or name a class of expanded clone.

TRBV4-2,TRBJ1-4,-,once,CASSQAVSGARTNEKLFF,TGTGCCAGCAGCCAAGCCGTGTCCGGGGCGCGAACTAATGAAAAACTGTTTTTT
TRBV5-1,TRBJ1-1,-,-,CASSLAWGTSGQAFF,TGCGCCAGCAGCTTGGCCTGGGGGACTAGCGGTCAAGCTTTCTTT
TRBV6-5,TRBJ2-3,TRBD2,-,CASSRTSGRTDTQYF,TGTGCCAGCAGCAGGACTAGCGGGCGCACAGATACGCAGTATTTT
TRBV11-2,TRBJ2-7,-,-,CASSLNTAGSEQYF,TGTGCCAGCAGCTTAAATACAGCTGGTTCCGAGCAGTACTTC
TRBV9,TRBJ2-1,TRBD2,-,CASSLLAGVHNEQFF,TGTGCCAGCAGCCTTTTAGCGGGAGTCCACAATGAGCAGTTCTTC
TRBV5-4,TRBJ2-5,-,-,CASSPQGGGGLRETQYF,TGTGCCAGCAGCCCCCAGGGGGGCGGGGGACTCCGTGAGACCCAGTACTTC
TRBV4-1,TRBJ2-3,TRBD2,-,CASSKLAGGRDTQYF,TGCGCCAGCAGCAAGTTAGCGGGGGGGCGTGATACGCAGTATTTT
TRBV10-3,TRBJ2-4,-,-,CAISEPGLAKNIQYF,TGTGCCATCAGTGAACCAGGATTAGCCAAAAACATTCAGTACTTC
TRBV6-5,TRBJ1-1,-,-,CASSRDTEAFF,TGTGCCAGCAGTCGTGACACTGAAGCTTTCTTT
TRBV20-1,TRBJ1-4,-,-,CSADLGEKLFF,TGCAGTGCAGACCTAGGCGAAAAACTGTTTTTT
TRBV5-1,TRBJ2-1,TRBD2,-,CASSLVAGGYNEQFF,TGCGCCAGCAGCTTGGTTGCGGGGGGATACAATGAGCAGTTCTTC
TRBV5-6,TRBJ1-5,TRBD1,-,CASSLGGRGWASNQPQHF,TGTGCCAGCAGCTTGGGCGGCAGGGGGTGGGCGAGCAATCAGCCCCAGCATTTT
TRBV10-3,TRBJ2-3,TRBD2,-,CAISSGRDADTQYF,TGTGCCATCAGTAGCGGGAGGGACGCAGATACGCAGTATTTT
TRBV18,TRBJ1-2,-,-,CASSPRDAAFYGYTF,TGTGCCAGCTCACCCCGGGACGCCGCCTTCTATGGCTACACCTTC
TRBV5-1,TRBJ2-7,TRBD2,-,CASSKREGGPYEQYF,TGCGCCAGCAGTAAGCGGGAGGGCGGTCCCTACGAGCAGTACTTC
TRBV10-3,TRBJ1-5,-,-,CAISESLRGDQPQHF,TGTGCCATCAGTGAGTCTTTAAGAGGGGATCAGCCCCAGCATTTT
TRBV28,TRBJ1-2,TRBD1,-,CASSGTGGYTF,TGTGCCAGCAGTGGGACAGGCGGCTACACCTTC
TRBV6-5,TRBJ2-1,-,-,CASFSGQRLNEQFF,TGTGCCAGCTTTAGTGGACAGAGACTTAATGAGCAGTTCTTC
TRBV5-1,TRBJ2-7,TRBD1,-,CASSLQGEAIYEQYF,TGCGCCAGCAGCCTACAGGGGGAGGCTATATACGAGCAGTACTTC
TRBV18,TRBJ2-2,TRBD1,-,CASSPYRGRSTGELFF,TGTGCCAGCTCACCATACAGGGGGCGCAGCACCGGGGAGCTGTTTTTT
TRBV19,TRBJ2-1,TRBD2,-,CASSISGRAGDEQFF,TGTGCCAGTAGTATCAGCGGGAGGGCCGGGGATGAGCAGTTCTTC
TRBV11-3,TRBJ2-1,TRBD2,-,CASSRTSGGGNEQFF,TGTGCCAGCAGCAGGACTAGCGGGGGAGGGAATGAGCAGTTCTTC
TRBV6-4,TRBJ2-2,-,few,CASSGELNTGELFF,TGTGCCAGCAGTGGGGAACTCAACACCGGGGAGCTGTTTTTT